This TCR beta chain emerged from a study of blood T cell repertoires in COVID-19. Looking at the study overall: The samples span acute and convalescent COVID-19 from the United States, Italy and Spain. The analysed material was cDNA or gDNA that came from T cells, B-cell-depleted T cells, or PBMCs.

In the authors' methods: Amplification from reference gene primers served as the basis for estimated nucleated cell counts. TCRdb's table, derived via immunoSEQ multiplex PCR, lists solely in-frame clones and lacks some. Clone size and the V and J calls come from that table; the DNA yielded D and trimming. The sample lists 650,000 to 800,000 clones, around 90% occurring once. This clone was counted a few times. The CDR3 is 14 amino acids. CDR1 SGHVS and CDR2 FQNEAQ come from the germline V gene. V shed 5 bases and J shed 1 base, with 11 bases lying between them. This TCR came from a woman younger than 35 with acute or convalescent COVID-19. The genes are TRBV7-8 and TRBJ1-1; unclear D gene. Sequenced input: peripheral blood. The CDR3 bases are TGTGCCAGCAGCGTACAGACCCAGAACACTGAAGCTTTCTTT. Amino acids: CASSVQTQNTEAFF. Using reference TRBV7-8 and TRBJ1-1 for the parts outside the CDR3, the full variable domain is GAGVSQSPRYKVAKRGQDVALRCDPISGHVSLFWYQQALGQGPEFLTYFQNEAQLDKSGLPSDRFFAERPEGSVSTLKIQRTQQEDSAVYLCASSVQTQNTEAFFGQGTRLTVV.